These 26 T cell receptor beta chains were sequenced from one sample in a study of blood T cell repertoires in COVID-19. TCRdb's table, derived via immunoSEQ multiplex PCR, lists solely in-frame clones and lacks some. The sample contains tens of thousands of clones, about 80% of which appear only once. Sequences were obtained from peripheral blood. The receptors originated from a human donor in a cohort sampled during active COVID-19.

The rearrangement links TRBV27 to TRBJ2-7; 11 bases align to TRBD2. The J segment lost 6 bases and the V segment lost 5 bases, leaving 12 bases of the junction unmatched. Germline values: CDR1 MNHEY, CDR2 SMNVEV (reference sequence). There are 16 residues in the CDR3. The DNA of the CDR3 is TGTGCCAGCAGTCGAGTCGTAGCGGGGGGGCCAGGCGAGCAGTACTTC. Translating gives CASSRVVAGGPGEQYF.

This clone showed up just once. V gene TRBV21-1 combines with J gene TRBJ2-1; whether TRBD2, the table's D call, matches the DNA was not checked. TRBV21-1 is deemed a pseudogene. The length of the CDR3 is 14 residues. CDR3: CASKLPAGGNEQFF. The CDR3 DNA follows: TGTGCCAGCAAGCTCCCAGCGGGGGGAAATGAGCAGTTCTTC.

The rearrangement links TRBV7-2 to TRBJ2-5, with 11 bases that match TRBD2. Trimming removed 2 bases from V and 2 bases from J; junction bases left unmatched: 4. This CDR3 region has 16 residues. From germline, CDR1 is SGHTA and CDR2 FQGNSA. The DNA of the CDR3 is TGTGCCAGCAGCTTACTTAGCGGGGGGGAACAAGAGACCCAGTACTTC. This encodes CASSLLSGGEQETQYF.

V usage is TRBV19 and J usage is TRBJ1-2; 7 nucleotides agree with TRBD1. CDR1 and CDR2 (germline): LNHDA, SQIVND (reference sequence). V was clipped by 6 bases and J by 3 bases; unmatched bases: 7. CDR3 length: 14 amino acids. CDR3 nucleotides: TGTGCCAGTAGCCGCGGGACAGAACACTATGGCTACACCTTC. Residues: CASSRGTEHYGYTF.

This clone is judged medium-sized. The CDR3: CARRDSDYNEQFF. The CDR3 DNA reads TGTGCCAGGCGGGACAGCGACTACAATGAGCAGTTCTTC. The chain uses TRBV2 and TRBJ2-1, with D possibly matching TRBD1 (7 bases). Germline V gene sequence: CDR1 SNHLY, CDR2 FYNNEI. V lost 9 bases and J 3 bases, leaving 12 bases between the germline ends. The CDR3 sequence is 13 residues long.

The chain carries TRBV11-2 and TRBJ2-5; D might be TRBD2 (5 bases). Germline V lookup: CDR1 SGHAT, CDR2 FQNNGV. The CDR3 runs 13 residues. The V end lost 3 bases, the J end lost 3 bases, and 8 bases lay between the germline ends. The CDR3 sequence: CASSFFGEETQYF. For the CDR3, the DNA is TGTGCCAGCAGCTTCTTCGGGGAAGAGACCCAGTACTTC. Full variable domain (rest looked up from reference TRBV11-2 and TRBJ2-5): EAGVAQSPRYKIIEKRQSVAFWCNPISGHATLYWYQQILGQGPKLLIQFQNNGVVDDSQLPKDRFSAERLKGVDSTLKIQPAKLEDSAVYLCASSFFGEETQYFGPGTRLLVL.

This clone appeared a few times. V gene TRBV7-2 combines with J gene TRBJ1-4; a possible D gene is TRBD1 (5 bases). The length of the CDR3 is 15 residues. V gave up 2 bases and J gave up 5 bases, with 12 bases separating them. The V gene's germline CDR1 is SGHTA and CDR2 FQGNSA. The chain's CDR3 is CASSLTPGGNEKLFF. CDR3 sequence (DNA): TGTGCCAGCAGCTTAACCCCGGGGGGGAATGAAAAACTGTTTTTT.

The V gene is TRBV2, the J gene TRBJ2-5; 7 bases fit TRBD1. Germline lookup yields CDR1 SNHLY and CDR2 FYNNEI. The trim removed 6 bases at V and 3 bases at J, leaving 13 bases unmatched. This CDR3 region has 16 residues. The DNA for the CDR3 is TGTGCCAGCAGCAAAAATACCGGGACAGCCAAAGAGACCCAGTACTTC. Translated, it gives CASSKNTGTAKETQYF.

The rearrangement links TRBV27 to TRBJ2-3; TRBD2 matches at 9 bases. CDR3 size: 15 residues. Germline-derived CDR1 and CDR2 are MNHEY and SMNVEV (reference sequence). J gave up 0 bases and V 8 bases, and 6 bases lay outside the gene matches. CDR3 in DNA: TGTGCCAGCGCCCAGGGACTAGCTAGCACAGATACGCAGTATTTT. This gives the protein CASAQGLASTDTQYF.

V usage is TRBV16 and J usage is TRBJ1-6; D remains unclear. This CDR3 comprises 16 residues. The V and J ends lost 3 bases and 0 bases respectively, with 9 bases between them. From germline, CDR1 is KGHSY and CDR2 FQNENV. Written as DNA, the CDR3 is TGTGCCAGCAGCCATCCTACGGTCTCCTATAATTCACCCCTCCACTTT. It specifies CASSHPTVSYNSPLHF. Filled out from reference TRBV16 and TRBJ1-6, the complete variable domain reads GEEVAQTPKHLVRGEGQKAKLYCAPIKGHSYVFWYQQVLKNEFKFLISFQNENVFDETGMPKERFSAKCLPNSPCSLEIQATKLEDSAVYFCASSHPTVSYNSPLHFGNGTRLTVT.

This chain connects TRBV5-4 to TRBJ1-4, with TRBD1 as a possible D gene (6 bases). This CDR3 spans 16 amino acids. Germline CDR1 SGHNT, CDR2 YYREEE (reference sequence). V lost 0 bases, J lost 3 bases, and 12 bases lay in between. The CDR3 loop is CASSLVGARANEKLFF. CDR3 nucleotide sequence: TGTGCCAGCAGCTTGGTGGGGGCGCGGGCTAATGAAAAACTGTTTTTT.

Only a few counts were recorded for this clone. The chain joins TRBV10-1 to TRBJ1-1, with unresolved D. V gave up 11 bases and J gave up 5 bases, with 15 bases separating them. The CDR3 spans 12 residues. Germline CDR1 reads WNHNN; CDR2 reads SYGVQD (reference sequence). The CDR3 nucleotides are TGCGCCGAATGGGAGATGGGGACTGAAGCTTTCTTT. Translated: CAEWEMGTEAFF.

The chain employs TRBV5-1 and TRBJ2-7, with D tentatively TRBD1 (6 bases). The CDR3 loop spans 14 amino acids. V lost 6 bases and J 6 bases, leaving 19 bases between the germline ends. Germline CDR1 reads SGHRS; CDR2 reads YFSETQ. Here the CDR3 reads CASTGNAGDREQYF. For the CDR3, the DNA is TGCGCCAGCACCGGAAACGCAGGGGACCGCGAGCAGTACTTC. The whole variable domain, filled in from reference TRBV5-1 and TRBJ2-7, reads KAGVTQTPRYLIKTRGQQVTLSCSPISGHRSVSWYQQTPGQGLQFLFEYFSETQRNKGNFPGRFSGRQFSNSRSEMNVSTLELGDSALYLCASTGNAGDREQYFGPGTRLTVT.

The chain uses TRBV2 and TRBJ2-7; a weak D match, TRBD1 (7 bases). Trimming cost V 9 bases and J 7 bases, with 16 bases left between them. The CDR3 has 12 residues. Germline CDR1 reads SNHLY; CDR2 reads FYNNEI. As DNA, the CDR3 is TGTGCCAGTTGCTCCCCAGGGGGGGAGCAGTACTTC. Translated, it gives CASCSPGGEQYF.

V gene TRBV2 combines with J gene TRBJ1-1, with D perhaps TRBD1 (5 bases). The CDR3 runs to 14 residues. Germline V CDR1 and CDR2: SNHLY, FYNNEI. Trimming shortened V by 8 bases and J by 4 bases, and 17 bases separated the two germline ends. The CDR3 sequence is CASVTTWDFTEAFF. The CDR3 DNA reads as TGTGCCAGCGTGACCACTTGGGACTTCACTGAAGCTTTCTTT. The complete variable domain, with remaining parts taken from reference TRBV2 and TRBJ1-1, reads EPEVTQTPSHQVTQMGQEVILRCVPISNHLYFYWYRQILGQKVEFLVSFYNNEISEKSEIFDDQFSVERPDGSNFTLKIRSTKLEDSAMYFCASVTTWDFTEAFFGQGTRLTVV.

The chain recombines TRBV5-4 with TRBJ1-1; D remains unclear. CDR3 length equals 14 residues. Germline CDR1 SGHNT, CDR2 YYREEE (reference sequence). V lost 2 bases and J lost 0, with 8 bases in between. CDR3 region: CASSLSTMNTEAFF. The CDR3 bases are TGTGCCAGCAGCTTATCGACAATGAACACTGAAGCTTTCTTT.

The rearrangement links TRBV12-2 to TRBJ1-2; the D segment call TRBD1 is taken from the table without a DNA check. TRBV12-2 is tagged as a pseudogene. The CDR3 has 14 amino acids. The CDR3 loop is CASRLYGTFHGYTF. The CDR3 nucleotides are TGTGCAAGTCGCCTCTACGGGACATTCCATGGCTACACCTTC.

This chain uses TRBV24-1 with TRBJ2-3; D may be TRBD1 (5 bases). The CDR3 contains 14 residues. The V end lost 2 bases, the J end lost 4 bases, and 9 bases lay between the germline ends. The germline CDR1 and CDR2 sequences are KGHDR and SFDVKD. The CDR3 nucleotides are TGTGCCACCAGTGATTCAGGGTGGGCAGATACGCAGTATTTT. This gives the protein CATSDSGWADTQYF.

V usage is TRBV10-1 and J usage is TRBJ1-6; 7 nucleotides agree with TRBD1. The V gene end was trimmed by 3 bases and the J gene end by 19 bases; junction bases not matched to a gene: 12. CDR1 is WNHNN, CDR2 SYGVQD, per germline (reference sequence). The CDR3 has 13 amino acids. The CDR3 coding sequence is TGCGCCAGCAGTGATTATCGACAGGGACAATTGCACTTT. Protein: CASSDYRQGQLHF.

The chain has TRBV11-2 and TRBJ1-5; unclear D gene. Per germline, CDR1 SGHAT and CDR2 FQNNGV. The CDR3 extends over 15 amino acids. The V gene lost 1 base and the J gene lost 0 bases, with 7 bases spanning the gap. The CDR3 loop is CASSLGADSNQPQHF. The CDR3, as DNA: TGTGCCAGCAGCTTAGGCGCGGATAGCAATCAGCCCCAGCATTTT.

This clone was detected once. The rearrangement links TRBV5-1 to TRBJ2-1; perhaps TRBD1 as D (6 bases). V lost 4 bases to trimming and J lost 7 bases, with 18 bases between them. This CDR3 spans 15 amino acids. Per germline, CDR1 SGHRS and CDR2 YFSETQ. CDR3 sequence: CASSLQGNGENEQFF. CDR3 in DNA: TGCGCCAGCAGCCTACAGGGCAATGGGGAAAATGAGCAGTTCTTC.

This chain links TRBV11-2 with TRBJ2-7; D unresolved. CDR1 is SGHAT, CDR2 FQNNGV, per germline. The V end was cut by 0 bases, the J end by 4 bases, with 10 bases between. The length of the CDR3 is 14 residues. CDR3 DNA: TGTGCCAGCAGCTTAGACTATTCTATTTACGAGCAGTACTTC. Translated, it gives CASSLDYSIYEQYF. The full variable domain, in which reference TRBV11-2 and TRBJ2-7 provide the parts outside the CDR3, is EAGVAQSPRYKIIEKRQSVAFWCNPISGHATLYWYQQILGQGPKLLIQFQNNGVVDDSQLPKDRFSAERLKGVDSTLKIQPAKLEDSAVYLCASSLDYSIYEQYFGPGTRLTVT.

The chain recombines TRBV7-2 with TRBJ1-1; a weak D match, TRBD1 (6 bases). V shed 5 bases and J shed 10 bases, with 20 bases lying between them. Germline CDR1 and CDR2: SGHTA and FQGNSA. This CDR3 comprises 14 residues. CDR3 DNA: TGTGCCAGCAGCATAGGCAACGGAGCGGGGGCAGCTTTCTTT. Translation: CASSIGNGAGAAFF.

This chain connects TRBV7-2 to TRBJ2-7; maybe TRBD2 (5 bases). V was pared by 4 bases and J by 5 bases, with 9 bases between. CDR1 and CDR2 from the germline V gene are SGHTA and FQGNSA. This CDR3 comprises 12 residues. The chain's CDR3 is CASSSDLNEQYF. CDR3 sequence (DNA): TGTGCCAGCAGCTCGGACTTAAACGAGCAGTACTTC.

The gene calls are TRBV30 and TRBJ1-3; D gene uncertain. Between the trimmed V and J ends, which lost 0 bases and 3 bases, there was a span of 15 bases. Germline-derived CDR1 and CDR2 are GTSNPN and SVGIG (reference sequence). The CDR3 runs to 16 residues. The CDR3 sequence: CAWSVPSTGNGNTIYF. CDR3 bases: TGTGCCTGGAGTGTACCCAGTACGGGGAATGGAAACACCATATATTTT.

The chain recombines TRBV19 with TRBJ1-5; no clear D gene. Deletions cut 6 bases from V and 8 bases from J, with 11 bases between. Germline values: CDR1 LNHDA, CDR2 SQIVND (reference sequence). This CDR3 is built from 12 residues. The CDR3 region is CASSPGREPQHF. CDR3 in DNA: TGTGCCAGTAGCCCCGGTCGAGAGCCCCAGCATTTT.